One and the same sample provided the 22 T cell receptor beta chains below, sequenced in a study of T cell responses to AZD1222 COVID-19 vaccine. Sequencing was performed with immunoSEQ multiplex PCR; in TCRdb, only in-frame clones are kept and a portion is missing. The data contain more than 120,000 clones, approximately 89% of them singletons. The input for sequencing was peripheral blood, taken 28 days after the second AZD1222 dose. The receptors stem from an adult who received the AZD1222 COVID-19 vaccine.

This chain links TRBV9 with TRBJ1-1, with D uncertain. Trimming pared 1 base from V and 4 bases from J, leaving 17 bases between. Germline V gene data show CDR1 as SGDLS and CDR2 as YYNGEE. The CDR3 extends over 16 amino acids. The CDR3 sequence: CASSVSVRQSLTEAFF. The CDR3 nucleotides are TGTGCCAGCAGCGTAAGCGTCAGGCAGTCGCTCACTGAAGCTTTCTTT.

The genes are TRBV27 and TRBJ2-3, with D hard to call. V gave up 6 bases and J gave up 7 bases, with 8 bases separating them. Germline V gives CDR1 MNHEY, CDR2 SMNVEV (reference sequence). The CDR3 covers 11 residues. CDR3 sequence reads: CASSTSHTQYF. The CDR3 DNA sequence: TGTGCCAGCAGCACTTCCCATACGCAGTATTTT.

This chain connects TRBV7-2 to TRBJ1-1, with a weak D call TRBD1 (5 bases). The V gene's germline CDR1 is SGHTA and CDR2 FQGNSA. With 3 bases removed from V and 11 bases from J, the gap between germline ends came to 16 bases. CDR3 length equals 13 residues. The CDR3 loop reads CASSLSFSRGAFF. The CDR3 DNA reads as TGTGCCAGCAGCTTGAGTTTCTCCCGGGGGGCTTTCTTT. The whole variable domain, filled in from reference TRBV7-2 and TRBJ1-1, reads GAGVSQSPSNKVTEKGKDVELRCDPISGHTALYWYRQSLGQGLEFLIYFQGNSAPDKSGLPSDRFSAERTGGSVSTLTIQRTQQEDSAVYLCASSLSFSRGAFFGQGTRLTVV.

J is TRBJ2-7 and V is TRBV3-1 (or the pseudogene TRBV3-2); no reliable D call. Germline V gene data show CDR1 as LGHDT and CDR2 as YNNKEL (reference sequence). The germline V and J ends were trimmed by 8 bases and 3 bases, with 5 bases remaining between them. This CDR3 comprises 10 residues. CDR3 DNA sequence: TGTGCCAGCGGGTACTACGAGCAGTACTTC. Translated: CASGYYEQYF.

The rearrangement uses TRBV10-3 and TRBJ1-1; D remains unclear. Between the trimmed V and J ends, which lost 3 bases and 4 bases, there was a span of 9 bases. This CDR3 region has 13 residues. Per the germline V gene, CDR1 is ENHRY and CDR2 is SYGVKD. The CDR3, as DNA: TGTGCCATCAGTGATTCCCTCAGCACTGAAGCTTTCTTT. This sequence encodes CAISDSLSTEAFF.

The V call is TRBV6-6, the J call TRBJ2-3; 7 nucleotides align to TRBD2. The CDR3 totals 19 residues. Trimming cost V 5 bases and J 0 bases; bases outside gene matches: 17. The V gene's germline CDR1 is MNHNY and CDR2 SVGAGI (reference sequence). Here the CDR3 DNA reads TGTGCCAGCAGTCCCTACGGGACCGGGCTAGCGGATAGCACAGATACGCAGTATTTT. Translating gives CASSPYGTGLADSTDTQYF.

This clone has only one observation. The gene calls are TRBV4-3 and TRBJ1-2; 8 bases match TRBD1. Trimming cost V 2 bases and J 4 bases; bases outside gene matches: 6. The CDR3 extends over 15 amino acids. The germline gives CDR1 LGHNA, CDR2 YSLEER. The DNA of the CDR3 is TGCGCCAGCAGCCAACAGACGACAGGGGCCTATGGCTACACCTTC. It codes for CASSQQTTGAYGYTF.

The chain has TRBV20-1 and TRBJ1-2; D possibly corresponds to TRBD1 (6 bases). There are 11 residues in the CDR3. Trimming took off 6 bases at V and 7 bases at J, with 12 bases between the two ends. Germline loops: CDR1 DFQATT, CDR2 SNEGSKA (reference sequence). The CDR3 DNA follows: TGCAGTGCATCAACAGGGTTTGGCTACACCTTC. Translating gives CSASTGFGYTF.

The chain has TRBV6-4 and TRBJ1-5, with D maybe TRBD1 (6 bases). CDR3 length: 16 amino acids. Trimming took 6 bases from V and 3 from J, leaving 18 bases between them. The germline gives CDR1 MRHNA, CDR2 SNTAGT. CDR3 sequence (DNA): TGTGCCAGCAGGAGGACCAGCGGACAGACCAATCAGCCCCAGCATTTT. As protein: CASRRTSGQTNQPQHF.

The chain is built from TRBV6-5 and TRBJ2-5, with a possible D match to TRBD2 (6 bases). The germline V gene encodes CDR1 MNHEY and CDR2 SVGAGI. The CDR3 runs to 15 residues. Trimming pared 6 bases from V and 4 bases from J, leaving 18 bases between. CDR3 sequence (DNA): TGTGCCAGCAGCCTAGGCGTGGGAGGATTAGAGACCCAGTACTTC. It encodes CASSLGVGGLETQYF.

This clone was seen only once. The rearrangement joins TRBV4-1 to TRBJ1-1; D is possibly TRBD1 (5 bases). V was clipped by 4 bases and J by 3 bases, with 15 bases between them. Looked up from germline, CDR1 is MGHRA and CDR2 is YSYEKL. The CDR3 loop spans 15 amino acids. The CDR3 reads CASSPRPGRDTEAFF. The CDR3 DNA reads TGCGCCAGCAGCCCACGACCGGGGCGGGACACTGAAGCTTTCTTT.

V usage is TRBV5-4 and J usage is TRBJ1-4, with D hard to call. The CDR3 covers 19 residues. Germline CDR1 and CDR2: SGHNT and YYREEE (reference sequence). Trimming pared 1 base from V and 0 bases from J, leaving 19 bases between. The CDR3 sequence is CASSLKGGAQPATNEKLFF. The CDR3 DNA is TGTGCCAGCAGCTTGAAAGGCGGAGCGCAACCTGCAACTAATGAAAAACTGTTTTTT.

This sequence joins TRBV7-2 and TRBJ2-3; 9 nucleotides agree with TRBD2. CDR1 SGHTA and CDR2 FQGNSA come from the germline V gene. The length of the CDR3 is 16 residues. The ends lost 1 base at V and 4 bases at J; junction bases unmatched: 6. CDR3 coding DNA: TGTGCCAGCAGCTTAGAAGGTAGCGGGAGATCAGATACGCAGTATTTT. This gives the protein CASSLEGSGRSDTQYF.

This chain joins TRBV7-9 and TRBJ2-5, with 14 bases that match TRBD2. V was clipped by 5 bases and J by 2 bases; unmatched bases: 10. The CDR3 extends over 18 amino acids. Per the germline V gene, CDR1 is SEHNR and CDR2 is FQNEAQ (reference sequence). For the CDR3, the DNA is TGTGCCAGCAGCCCTCAAACGACTAGCGGGAGGGGTCAAGAGACCCAGTACTTC. This translates into CASSPQTTSGRGQETQYF.

The chain links TRBV6-6 to TRBJ1-5; 11 nucleotides line up with TRBD1. The ends lost 2 bases at V and 5 bases at J; junction bases unmatched: 5. The V gene's germline CDR1 is MNHNY and CDR2 SVGAGI (reference sequence). The CDR3 runs 16 residues. CDR3 amino acids: CASSYPPGQGDQPQHF. The DNA of the CDR3 is TGTGCCAGCAGTTACCCGCCGGGACAGGGGGATCAGCCCCAGCATTTT.

The chain recombines TRBV29-1 with TRBJ2-5; 9 bases fit TRBD2. V lost 5 bases to trimming and J lost 5 bases; unmatched junction nucleotides: 9. This CDR3 spans 14 amino acids. CDR1 SQVTM and CDR2 ANQGSEA come from the germline V gene. The CDR3 DNA sequence: TGCAGCGTTAAAGCTAGACTAGCGGTCGAGACCCAGTACTTC. The encoded protein is CSVKARLAVETQYF.

This chain joins TRBV6-2 or TRBV6-3 and TRBJ1-2; D possibly corresponds to TRBD1 (5 bases). The CDR3 runs to 14 residues. Per germline, CDR1 MNHEY and CDR2 SVGEGT. The V gene lost 5 bases and the J gene lost 4 bases, with 14 bases spanning the gap. The DNA of the CDR3 is TGTGCCAGCAGTACCCCGGGACGGACCTATGGCTACACCTTC. It encodes CASSTPGRTYGYTF.

The chain links TRBV6-5 to TRBJ2-7; D is undetermined. The CDR3 spans 15 residues. Germline lookup yields CDR1 MNHEY and CDR2 SVGAGI. Trimming pared 0 bases from V and 4 bases from J, leaving 13 bases between. The chain's CDR3 is CASSYSPGLTYEQYF. In DNA form, the CDR3 reads TGTGCCAGCAGTTACTCTCCGGGTCTTACTTACGAGCAGTACTTC.

The V and J genes are TRBV6-2 or TRBV6-3 and TRBJ1-1; D unresolved. Trimming cost V 5 bases and J 5 bases, with 15 bases left between them. In germline, CDR1 is MNHEY, CDR2 SVGEGT. This CDR3 is 14 amino acids long. For the CDR3, the DNA is TGTGCCAGCAGTGGGGTGAAGGGAAAAACTGAAGCTTTCTTT. This codes for CASSGVKGKTEAFF.

The rearrangement joins TRBV12-1 to TRBJ1-6. TRBV12-1 is assigned pseudogene status. The CDR3 is 19 residues long. The CDR3 is CASSFAGSNTSSYNSPLHF. DNA of the CDR3: TGTGCCAGCAGCTTTGCGGGTTCCAACACGAGCTCCTATAATTCACCCCTCCACTTT.

The chain recombines TRBV12-3 or TRBV12-4 with TRBJ2-3; D remains unclear. V was cut by 2 bases and J by 6 bases, with 3 bases left in between. This CDR3 comprises 11 residues. As DNA, the CDR3 is TGTGCCAGCAGTTTATCCGATACGCAGTATTTT. Translation gives CASSLSDTQYF.

The chain uses TRBV5-1 and TRBJ1-3, with D perhaps TRBD1 (5 bases). The V and J ends lost 4 bases and 4 bases respectively, with 18 bases between them. The germline V gene has CDR1 SGHRS and CDR2 YFSETQ. The CDR3 sequence is 16 residues long. The CDR3 spells CASSPGSRGSGNTIYF. In DNA form, the CDR3 reads TGCGCCAGCAGCCCGGGTTCGAGGGGATCCGGAAACACCATATATTTT.